This T cell receptor beta chain was captured by sequencing in a study of blood T cell repertoires in COVID-19. Background on the study: Researchers got acute and convalescent COVID-19 samples from the United States, Italy and Spain. PBMCs, B-cell-depleted T cells, or T cells were the source of the cDNA or gDNA that made up the material.

The CDR3 has 16 residues. Trimming pared 0 bases from V and 6 bases from J, leaving 15 bases between. Per germline, CDR1 LNHNV and CDR2 YYDKDF (reference sequence). This clone was recorded at least ten times. In the study's own analysis: Amplified reference gene primers provided the basis for estimating nucleated cell counts. The protocol was immunoSEQ multiplex PCR, while the TCRdb copy is restricted to in-frame clones and leaves out a portion. V and J calls and clone size are those listed in that table; D and trimming were worked out from the DNA. The table records roughly 140,000 clones, around three quarters of them present only once.

Sequenced input: peripheral blood. J is TRBJ2-1 and V is TRBV15; D gene ambiguous. The receptor was derived from a man aged 55 to 70 with acute or convalescent COVID-19. In DNA form, the CDR3 reads TGTGCCACCAGCAGAGATTCCCCCGTGACGGGCAATGAGCAGTTCTTC. Residues: CATSRDSPVTGNEQFF. The entire variable domain, with the rest obtained from reference TRBV15 and TRBJ2-1, is as follows: DAMVIQNPRYQVTQFGKPVTLSCSQTLNHNVMYWYQQKSSQAPKLLFHYYDKDFNNEADTPDNFQSRRPNTSFCFLDIRSPGLGDTAMYLCATSRDSPVTGNEQFFGPGTRLTVL.